The next 11 T cell receptor beta chains were all read from a single sample in a study of blood T cell repertoires in COVID-19. Libraries were prepared by immunoSEQ multiplex PCR; TCRdb keeps only in-frame clonotypes and omits some of them. The sample shows about 260,000 clones, about nine tenths of them seen only once. The sequenced material came from peripheral blood. These receptors all stem from a person aged 18 to 29 with COVID-19, enrolled during active disease.

The gene calls are TRBV19 and TRBJ1-4, with D uncertain. Trimming pared 3 bases from V and 7 bases from J, leaving 18 bases between. The CDR3 runs to 16 residues. Germline V gives CDR1 LNHDA, CDR2 SQIVND (reference sequence). This chain's CDR3 is CASSIPSGGMGEKLFF. Written as DNA, the CDR3 is TGTGCCAGTAGTATCCCCTCGGGTGGAATGGGTGAAAAACTGTTTTTT.

As DNA, the CDR3 is TGTGCCTGGAACGTCCGGGGGAAACTCGGAAACACCATATATTTT. Its protein is CAWNVRGKLGNTIYF. J is TRBJ1-3 and V is TRBV30, with D possibly TRBD1 on 5 matching bases. V lost 4 bases to trimming and J lost 4 bases, with 17 bases between them. Germline CDR1 is GTSNPN and CDR2 is SVGIG (reference sequence). CDR3 size: 15 residues.

The genes are TRBV9 and TRBJ2-2, with 10 bases matching TRBD1. This CDR3 has 15 amino acids. Germline values: CDR1 SGDLS, CDR2 YYNGEE. V trimming: 3 bases; J trimming: 5 bases; junction bases outside the gene matches: 4. CDR3 in amino acids: CASSGTGGITGELFF. For the CDR3, the DNA is TGTGCCAGCAGCGGGACAGGGGGGATTACCGGGGAGCTGTTTTTT.

The table lists this clone with a few counts. This chain connects TRBV6-6 to TRBJ1-5; 7 bases map to TRBD1. Germline V gene data show CDR1 as MNHNY and CDR2 as SVGAGI (reference sequence). After removal of 5 bases from V and 10 bases from J, the junction contained 8 bases not matched to a gene. The CDR3 contains 13 residues. CDR3 bases: TGTGCCAGCAGTCGGACAGGATTGGAACCCCAGCATTTT. Translated: CASSRTGLEPQHF.

The chain couples TRBV4-1 to TRBJ1-3, with D perhaps matching TRBD1 (6 bases). Trimming took off 1 base at V and 3 bases at J, with 13 bases between the two ends. The CDR3 consists of 16 residues. Germline CDR1 and CDR2: MGHRA and YSYEKL. CDR3 region: CASSQVSRGLGNTIYF. The CDR3, as DNA: TGCGCCAGCAGCCAAGTTAGCAGGGGTCTTGGAAACACCATATATTTT.

This clone was seen a single time. This chain joins TRBV4-2 and TRBJ1-6; TRBD1 is a possible D gene (6 bases). Between the trimmed V and J ends, which lost 0 bases and 7 bases, there was a span of 10 bases. CDR3 size: 15 residues. Germline loops: CDR1 LGHNA, CDR2 YNFKEQ. CDR3 sequence: CASSQEQQGNSPLHF. The CDR3 bases are TGTGCCAGCAGCCAAGAACAACAGGGCAATTCACCCCTCCACTTT.

This clone occurred a few times. The chain recombines TRBV19 with TRBJ1-2; TRBD1 might be the D (6 bases). CDR3 size: 14 residues. V was shortened by 0 bases and J by 4 bases, with 9 bases between the two germline ends. The germline V gene encodes CDR1 LNHDA and CDR2 SQIVND (reference sequence). CDR3 bases: TGTGCCAGTAGTATAGAAGGGGGTGGCTATGGCTACACCTTC. It yields the protein CASSIEGGGYGYTF.

This chain links TRBV4-3 with TRBJ2-1; D might be TRBD2 (5 bases). CDR3 length: 18 amino acids. The germline CDR1 and CDR2 sequences are LGHNA and YSLEER. V lost 3 bases and J lost 5, with 23 bases in between. The chain's CDR3 is CASSQTTGGLADNNEQFF. CDR3 coding DNA: TGCGCCAGCAGCCAGACGACGGGTGGCCTAGCAGACAACAATGAGCAGTTCTTC.

The rearrangement links TRBV18 to TRBJ2-5; 14 bases align to TRBD2. This CDR3 comprises 17 residues. V was pared by 3 bases and J by 1 base, with 4 bases of the junction left unmatched. Per germline, CDR1 KGHSH and CDR2 LQKENI. In nucleotides, the CDR3 is TGTGCCAGCTCACCGGGGACTAGCGGGAGCGGCCAAGAGACCCAGTACTTC. Translated, it gives CASSPGTSGSGQETQYF.

The rearrangement joins TRBV4-3 to TRBJ2-5; 10 bases are a match to TRBD2. This CDR3 region has 17 residues. The germline V gene has CDR1 LGHNA and CDR2 YSLEER. The V and J ends lost 1 base and 0 bases, in that order; junction bases with no gene match: 5. The CDR3 DNA follows: TGCGCCAGCAGCCAAGGTCTAGCGGGAGAGTACCAAGAGACCCAGTACTTC. Translated, it gives CASSQGLAGEYQETQYF.

The J gene is TRBJ2-7, the V gene TRBV30; 10 nucleotides align to TRBD2. Germline CDR1 and CDR2: GTSNPN and SVGIG (reference sequence). The CDR3 is made up of 15 amino acids. After removal of 2 bases from V and 9 bases from J, the junction contained 13 bases not matched to a gene. CDR3 region: CAWSNPGTSASVQYF. The DNA for the CDR3 is TGTGCCTGGAGTAACCCCGGGACTAGCGCTAGCGTGCAGTACTTC.